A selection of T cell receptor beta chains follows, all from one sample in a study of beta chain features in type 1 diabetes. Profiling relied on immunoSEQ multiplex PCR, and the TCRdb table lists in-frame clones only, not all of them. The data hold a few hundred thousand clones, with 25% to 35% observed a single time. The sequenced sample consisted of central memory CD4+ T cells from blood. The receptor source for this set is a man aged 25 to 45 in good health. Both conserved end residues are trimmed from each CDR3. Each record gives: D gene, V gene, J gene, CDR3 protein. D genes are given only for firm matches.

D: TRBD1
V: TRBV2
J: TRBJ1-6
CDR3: ASRGDSDNSPLH

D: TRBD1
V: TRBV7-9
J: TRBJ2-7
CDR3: ASSLAGQAYEQY

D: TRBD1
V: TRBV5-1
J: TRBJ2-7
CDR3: ASSPKRDSIYEQY

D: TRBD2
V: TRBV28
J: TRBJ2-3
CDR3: ASSSGLARDTQY

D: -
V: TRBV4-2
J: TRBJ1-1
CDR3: ASSQDGGRRMNTEAF

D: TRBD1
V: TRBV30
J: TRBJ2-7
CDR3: AWSSGTGPHEQY

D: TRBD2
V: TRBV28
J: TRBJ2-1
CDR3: ASSLHGLAGGASSF

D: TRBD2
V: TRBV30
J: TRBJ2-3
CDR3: ACTGPSGSTDTQY

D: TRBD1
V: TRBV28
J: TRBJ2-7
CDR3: ASSPTDRLLGEQY

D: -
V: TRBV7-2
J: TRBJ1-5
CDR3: ATSRDSNQPQH

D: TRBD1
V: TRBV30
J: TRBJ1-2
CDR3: AWSGTGAGYT

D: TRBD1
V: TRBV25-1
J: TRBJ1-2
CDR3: ASSSRTGGYYGYT

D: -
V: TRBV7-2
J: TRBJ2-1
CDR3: ASSQRAANEQF

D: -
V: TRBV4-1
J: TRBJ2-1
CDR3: ASSQVVGVPSDEQF

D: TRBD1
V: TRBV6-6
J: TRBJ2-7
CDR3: ASTPGQSYYEQY

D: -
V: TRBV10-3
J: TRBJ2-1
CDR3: AIRPDSYEQF

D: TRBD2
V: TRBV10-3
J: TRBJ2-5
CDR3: AISIAGKETQY

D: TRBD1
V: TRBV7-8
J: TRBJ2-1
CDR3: ASSLDLGQGFNEQF

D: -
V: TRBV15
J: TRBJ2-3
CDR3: ATSPGHQRTDTQY

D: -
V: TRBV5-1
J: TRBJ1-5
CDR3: ASSLEGGSNQPQH

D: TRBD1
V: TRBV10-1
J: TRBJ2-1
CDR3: ASSTGGDEQF

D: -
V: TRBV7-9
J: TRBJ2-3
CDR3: ASSFETGEAQY

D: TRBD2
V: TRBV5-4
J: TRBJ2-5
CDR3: ASSLVAGQGQETQY

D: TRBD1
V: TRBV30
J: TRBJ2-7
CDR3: AWSEGQAYEQY

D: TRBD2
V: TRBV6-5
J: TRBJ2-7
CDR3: ASTLSASGSLRKY

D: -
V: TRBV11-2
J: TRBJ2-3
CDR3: ASSSAVWTDTQY

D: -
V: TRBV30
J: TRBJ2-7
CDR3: AWCVRGSGTSYEQY

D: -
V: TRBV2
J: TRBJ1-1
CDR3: ASSERDMNTEAF

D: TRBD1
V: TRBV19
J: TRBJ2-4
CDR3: ATATDRGAGNIQY

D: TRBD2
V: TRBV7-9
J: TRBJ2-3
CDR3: ASSPLSRLAGGGDTQY

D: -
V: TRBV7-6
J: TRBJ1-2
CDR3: ASSPLSVSGYT

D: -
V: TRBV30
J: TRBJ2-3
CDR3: AWSRSGLSTDTQY

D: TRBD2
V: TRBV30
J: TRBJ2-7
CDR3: AGLAGSYEQY

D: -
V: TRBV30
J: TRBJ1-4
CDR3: AWREIRRGEKLF

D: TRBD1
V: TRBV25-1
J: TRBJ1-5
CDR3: ASQGQANQPQH

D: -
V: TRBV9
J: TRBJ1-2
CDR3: ASTEWDYGYT

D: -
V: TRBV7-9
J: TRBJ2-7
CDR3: ASSLGPEIYEQY

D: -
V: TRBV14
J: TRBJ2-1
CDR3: ASSLPGGVDYNEQF

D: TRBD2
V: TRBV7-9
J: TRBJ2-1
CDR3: ASSFPRLAGPSYNEQF

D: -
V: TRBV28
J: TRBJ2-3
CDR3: ASSLGGAGDTQY

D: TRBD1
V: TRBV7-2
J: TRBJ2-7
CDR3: ASSLETGTTYEQY

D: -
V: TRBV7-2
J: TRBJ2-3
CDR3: ASTSPPDTQY

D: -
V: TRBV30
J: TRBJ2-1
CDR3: AWSAEREQF

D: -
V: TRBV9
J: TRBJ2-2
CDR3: ASSVPPSATGELF

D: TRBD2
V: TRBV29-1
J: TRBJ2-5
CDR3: SVVLAGVETQY

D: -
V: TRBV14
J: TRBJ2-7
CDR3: ASSQDPGGQY

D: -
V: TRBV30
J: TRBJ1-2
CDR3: AWSTSGDGYT

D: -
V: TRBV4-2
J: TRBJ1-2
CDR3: ASSQGLVVSGNGYT

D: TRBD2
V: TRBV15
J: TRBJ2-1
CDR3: ATSKRRTSDFGEQF

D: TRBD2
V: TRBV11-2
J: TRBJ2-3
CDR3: ASMISGSLTDTQY

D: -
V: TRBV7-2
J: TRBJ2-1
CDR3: ASSFPVEGGKGNEQF

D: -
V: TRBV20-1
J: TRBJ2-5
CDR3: SAFWETQY

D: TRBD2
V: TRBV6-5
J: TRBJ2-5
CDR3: ASSPGGEQY